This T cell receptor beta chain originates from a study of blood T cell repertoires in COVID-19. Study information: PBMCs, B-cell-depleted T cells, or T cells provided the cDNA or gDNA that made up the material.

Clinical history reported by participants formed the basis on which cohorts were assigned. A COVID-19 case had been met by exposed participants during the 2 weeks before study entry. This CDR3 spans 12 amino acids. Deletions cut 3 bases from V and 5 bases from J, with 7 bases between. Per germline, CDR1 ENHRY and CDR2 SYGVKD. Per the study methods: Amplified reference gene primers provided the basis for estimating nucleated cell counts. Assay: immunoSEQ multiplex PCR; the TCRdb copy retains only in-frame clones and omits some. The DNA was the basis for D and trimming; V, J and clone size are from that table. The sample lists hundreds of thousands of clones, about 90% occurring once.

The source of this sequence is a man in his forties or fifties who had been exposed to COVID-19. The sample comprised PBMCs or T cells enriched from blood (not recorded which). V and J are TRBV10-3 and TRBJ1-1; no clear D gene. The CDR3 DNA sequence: TGTGCCATCAGTGACGGTAATACTGAAGCTTTCTTT. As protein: CAISDGNTEAFF.